These T cell receptor beta chains were read from a single sample in a study of control samples from healthy donors and cancer patients. Data came from immunoSEQ multiplex PCR; TCRdb stores just in-frame clones and leaves some out. The sample has around 41,000 clones; around 83% are singletons. Material: PBMCs. These receptor sequences come from a woman aged 55-75 years with lung cancer. CDR3s include the opening cysteine and the closing phenylalanine or tryptophan. D genes are given only for firm matches. Some rows have no size entry. The others give once, few or many, or a class for an expanded clone.

d_call: NA
v_call: TRBV4-1
j_call: TRBJ1-4
clone_size: NA
cdr3_nt: TGCGCCAGCAGCCCGTTGGGGCAGGAGTTTAATGAAAAACTGTTTTTT
cdr3_aa: CASSPLGQEFNEKLFF

d_call: TRBD1
v_call: TRBV6-5
j_call: TRBJ1-1
clone_size: NA
cdr3_nt: TGTGCCAGCAGTTACTCATACAGGGGGGGGACTGAAGCTTTCTTT
cdr3_aa: CASSYSYRGGTEAFF

d_call: TRBD1
v_call: TRBV18
j_call: TRBJ2-2
clone_size: NA
cdr3_nt: TGTGCCAGCTCACGCCGAGCGGGACAGGGGACCACCGGGGAGCTGTTTTTT
cdr3_aa: CASSRRAGQGTTGELFF

d_call: TRBD1
v_call: TRBV5-1
j_call: TRBJ1-1
clone_size: NA
cdr3_nt: TGCGCCAGCAGCGTACAGGGGGCGCTTAGCACTGAAGCTTTCTTT
cdr3_aa: CASSVQGALSTEAFF

d_call: NA
v_call: TRBV5-1
j_call: TRBJ2-1
clone_size: NA
cdr3_nt: TGCGCCAGCAGCTTGGAGGGGAATGAGCAGTTCTTC
cdr3_aa: CASSLEGNEQFF

d_call: TRBD1
v_call: TRBV18
j_call: TRBJ2-6
clone_size: once
cdr3_nt: TGTGCCAGCTCCCGGTTGGCGACAGGGGGGCCTGGGGCCAACGTCCTGACTTTC
cdr3_aa: CASSRLATGGPGANVLTF

d_call: NA
v_call: TRBV5-1
j_call: TRBJ1-1
clone_size: NA
cdr3_nt: TGCGCCAGCAGCTTGGGCGCGGCGAACACTGAAGCTTTCTTT
cdr3_aa: CASSLGAANTEAFF

d_call: NA
v_call: TRBV3-1/TRBV3-2
j_call: TRBJ1-1
clone_size: NA
cdr3_nt: TGTGCCAGCAGCGCCCCCGAGACAGAAGCTTTCTTT
cdr3_aa: CASSAPETEAFF

d_call: NA
v_call: TRBV20-1
j_call: TRBJ1-2
clone_size: NA
cdr3_nt: TGCAGTTCCCCGTTTCTCTATGGCTACACCTTC
cdr3_aa: CSSPFLYGYTF

d_call: TRBD1
v_call: TRBV7-9
j_call: TRBJ1-5
clone_size: NA
cdr3_nt: TGTGCCAGCGGACAGGACAATCAGCCCCAGCATTTT
cdr3_aa: CASGQDNQPQHF

d_call: NA
v_call: TRBV13
j_call: TRBJ2-1
clone_size: few
cdr3_nt: TGTGCCAGCAGCTCCCTAGGGGGAGACGGGTTCTTC
cdr3_aa: CASSSLGGDGFF

d_call: NA
v_call: TRBV2
j_call: TRBJ2-5
clone_size: NA
cdr3_nt: TGTGCCAGCAGTGAACTGGAAAAGGGCGTGGAGACCCAGTACTTC
cdr3_aa: CASSELEKGVETQYF

d_call: NA
v_call: TRBV2
j_call: TRBJ2-1
clone_size: few
cdr3_nt: NA
cdr3_aa: CASSTSALNEQFF

d_call: NA
v_call: TRBV3-1/TRBV3-2
j_call: TRBJ1-1
clone_size: NA
cdr3_nt: TGTGCCAGCAGCTCTGGCAGGGATCTCATGAACACTGAAGCTTTCTTT
cdr3_aa: CASSSGRDLMNTEAFF

d_call: TRBD2
v_call: TRBV5-1
j_call: TRBJ2-7
clone_size: NA
cdr3_nt: TGCGCCAGCAGCCTAGCGGGAGGGCCATACGAGCAGTACTTC
cdr3_aa: CASSLAGGPYEQYF

d_call: NA
v_call: TRBV3-1/TRBV3-2
j_call: TRBJ2-2
clone_size: NA
cdr3_nt: TGTGCCAGCAGCCTCGGGGGCAACACCGGGGAGCTGTTTTTT
cdr3_aa: CASSLGGNTGELFF

d_call: TRBD2
v_call: TRBV9
j_call: TRBJ2-4
clone_size: once
cdr3_nt: TGTGCCAGCAGTGCCCGTGACGGGACTAGCGGGGGGTTGGCCAAAAACATTCAGTACTTC
cdr3_aa: CASSARDGTSGGLAKNIQYF

d_call: NA
v_call: TRBV2
j_call: TRBJ2-7
clone_size: NA
cdr3_nt: TGTGCCAGCAGTGACTTACAGGGCGGCGAGCAGTACTTC
cdr3_aa: CASSDLQGGEQYF

d_call: NA
v_call: TRBV7-9
j_call: TRBJ1-1
clone_size: once
cdr3_nt: TGTGCCAGCAGCTTGAAAGGGGAGACTGAAGCTTTCTTT
cdr3_aa: CASSLKGETEAFF

d_call: NA
v_call: TRBV27
j_call: TRBJ1-5
clone_size: NA
cdr3_nt: TGTGCCAGCAGTTTTGGGCAGGGGAATCAGCCCCAGCATTTT
cdr3_aa: CASSFGQGNQPQHF

d_call: TRBD2
v_call: TRBV7-9
j_call: TRBJ2-1
clone_size: once
cdr3_nt: TGTGCCAGCAGCTTCAGACTAGCCGATGAGCAGTTCTTC
cdr3_aa: CASSFRLADEQFF

d_call: NA
v_call: TRBV3-1/TRBV3-2
j_call: TRBJ1-5
clone_size: NA
cdr3_nt: TGTGCCAGCAGCCAAGAAGCATCCAGGGCGGATCAGCCCCAGCATTTT
cdr3_aa: CASSQEASRADQPQHF

d_call: NA
v_call: TRBV6-5
j_call: TRBJ2-1
clone_size: NA
cdr3_nt: TGTGCCAGCAGTTACAACCCGGGGGCCGATGAGCAGTTCTTC
cdr3_aa: CASSYNPGADEQFF

d_call: TRBD1
v_call: TRBV4-1
j_call: TRBJ2-7
clone_size: once
cdr3_nt: TGCGCCAGCAGCCACGCCGGACAGGGTTCCTACGAGCAGTACTTC
cdr3_aa: CASSHAGQGSYEQYF

d_call: NA
v_call: TRBV7-2
j_call: TRBJ2-5
clone_size: NA
cdr3_nt: TGTGCCAGCAGCTTAGGGCTAGGCAAGACCCAGTACTTC
cdr3_aa: CASSLGLGKTQYF

d_call: TRBD1
v_call: TRBV7-8
j_call: TRBJ1-5
clone_size: NA
cdr3_nt: TGTGCCAGCAGCTTAGCTGCGTCGGGACAGGGGGGTCCCCAGCATTTT
cdr3_aa: CASSLAASGQGGPQHF

d_call: TRBD1
v_call: TRBV6-2/TRBV6-3
j_call: TRBJ2-7
clone_size: NA
cdr3_nt: TGTGCCAGCAGTTACAGGACAGGGGGCAGCGAGCAGTACTTC
cdr3_aa: CASSYRTGGSEQYF

d_call: TRBD1
v_call: TRBV9
j_call: TRBJ2-7
clone_size: few
cdr3_nt: TGTGCCAGCAGCGTAGGAACAGGGGTGGGCTACGAGCAGTACTTC
cdr3_aa: CASSVGTGVGYEQYF